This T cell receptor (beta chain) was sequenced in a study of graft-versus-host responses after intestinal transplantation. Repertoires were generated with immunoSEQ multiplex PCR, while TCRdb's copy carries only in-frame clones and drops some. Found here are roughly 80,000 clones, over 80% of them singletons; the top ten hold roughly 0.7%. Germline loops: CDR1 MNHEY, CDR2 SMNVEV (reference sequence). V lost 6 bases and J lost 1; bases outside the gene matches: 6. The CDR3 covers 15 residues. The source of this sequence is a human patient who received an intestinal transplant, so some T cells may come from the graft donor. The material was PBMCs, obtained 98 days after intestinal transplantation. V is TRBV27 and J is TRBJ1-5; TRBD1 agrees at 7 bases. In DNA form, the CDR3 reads TGTGCCAGCAGGCCCGACAGGGTGAGCAATCAGCCCCAGCATTTT. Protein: CASRPDRVSNQPQHF.